The 18 T cell receptor beta chains presented below share a single source sample, sequenced in a study of T cells after yellow fever vaccination. MiXCR, run by TCRdb on the 5' RACE reads, gives a single entry per CDR3 protein. The sample yields 150,000 to 200,000 distinct CDR3 sequences, around 8.5% seen once. The material sequenced was CD8+ T cells sorted from PBMCs, taken 45 days after the yellow fever booster vaccination. Receptors originate from a man aged 18 to 29 who received the YFV17D yellow fever vaccine.

This clonotype was seen repeatedly, ten times or more. The CDR3 is CSVWGATGNEQFF. The CDR3 DNA sequence: TGCAGCGTCTGGGGCGCGACGGGGAATGAGCAGTTCTTC. This rearrangement joins TRBV29-1 to TRBJ2-1; D possibly matches TRBD1 or TRBD2 (5 bases each). The germline V gene encodes CDR1 SQVTM and CDR2 ANQGSEA. V lost 6 bases and J 7 bases, leaving 16 bases between the germline ends. This CDR3 region has 13 residues.

This clonotype turned up a few times. V is TRBV12-3 or TRBV12-4 and J is TRBJ2-3; TRBD2 aligns across 9 bases. Unmatched junction bases numbered 8, after V lost 8 bases and J lost 2 bases. The CDR3 has 15 amino acids. The CDR3 nucleotides are TGTGCCAGCGCCTTAGCGGGGGACCCCACAGATACGCAGTATTTT. Translated: CASALAGDPTDTQYF.

This clonotype was counted only a few times. The chain is built from TRBV6-5 and TRBJ2-5; 12 nucleotides line up with TRBD2. The germline gives CDR1 MNHEY, CDR2 SVGAGI. The CDR3 runs to 15 residues. V shed 6 bases and J 3 bases; nucleotides not matched to a gene: 5. In nucleotides, the CDR3 is TGTGCCAGCAGCTGGACTAGCGGGGAGAAAGAGACCCAGTACTTC. Encoded protein: CASSWTSGEKETQYF.

This clonotype showed up just a few times. The J gene is TRBJ2-7, the V gene TRBV5-1; D is perhaps TRBD1 or TRBD2 (5 bases each). The germline gives CDR1 SGHRS, CDR2 YFSETQ. V lost 4 bases and J 5 bases, leaving 10 bases between the germline ends. This CDR3 contains 12 residues. In DNA, the CDR3 is TGCGCCAGCAGCCGGGGCGAGAACGAGCAGTACTTC. Residues: CASSRGENEQYF.

This clonotype was found a few times. The V and J genes are TRBV29-1 and TRBJ2-5, with TRBD1 matching over 7 bases. The V gene end was trimmed by 2 bases and the J gene end by 5 bases; junction bases not matched to a gene: 5. The V gene's germline CDR1 is SQVTM and CDR2 ANQGSEA. The CDR3 totals 13 residues. The DNA for the CDR3 is TGCAGCGTTGAAAGGGGGCGCGGGGAGACCCAGTACTTC. This encodes CSVERGRGETQYF.

The chain combines TRBV12-3 or TRBV12-4 with TRBJ1-1; D unresolved. V was pared by 3 bases and J by 5 bases, with 4 bases between. There are 11 residues in the CDR3. CDR3 DNA sequence: TGTGCCAGCAGTTTTAATACTGAAGCTTTCTTT. Protein sequence: CASSFNTEAFF.

This clonotype was seen more than once but under ten times. This chain links TRBV4-3 with TRBJ2-3, with 7 positions matching TRBD2. The CDR3 totals 20 residues. Germline loops: CDR1 LGHNA, CDR2 YSLEER. J was trimmed by 2 bases and V by 1 base; bases with no gene match: 18. Here the CDR3 reads CASSQAARDYITTITDTQYF. CDR3 DNA: TGCGCCAGCAGCCAAGCGGCCCGGGACTACATTACCACAATCACAGATACGCAGTATTTT.

This clonotype was picked up a small number of times. The V and J genes are TRBV7-9 and TRBJ2-1, with D hard to call. This CDR3 is built from 15 residues. The V gene lost 5 bases and the J gene lost 0 bases, with 11 bases spanning the gap. The V gene's germline CDR1 is SEHNR and CDR2 FQNEAQ (reference sequence). CDR3 loop: CASSLGLGSYNEQFF. CDR3 in DNA: TGTGCCAGCAGCCTTGGCCTGGGCTCCTACAATGAGCAGTTCTTC.

This clonotype was observed many times. V gene TRBV27 combines with J gene TRBJ1-2; D is perhaps TRBD1 (5 bases). V was trimmed by 5 bases and J by 5 bases, leaving 30 bases between them. Germline V CDR1 and CDR2: MNHEY, SMNVEV (reference sequence). The CDR3 is 19 amino acids. CDR3 amino acids: CASSPHGGGDGPNQYGYTF. In DNA, the CDR3 is TGTGCCAGCAGTCCTCACGGCGGGGGGGATGGCCCCAATCAGTATGGCTACACCTTC.

This clonotype has more than one count but fewer than ten. The rearrangement uses TRBV7-9 and TRBJ2-1, with 7 bases aligning to TRBD1. CDR1 and CDR2 (germline): SEHNR, FQNEAQ (reference sequence). CDR3 length equals 15 residues. The ends lost 7 bases at V and 5 bases at J; junction bases unmatched: 11. The CDR3 sequence is CASIDDREPHNEQFF. The CDR3 nucleotides are TGTGCCAGCATCGATGACAGGGAGCCTCACAATGAGCAGTTCTTC.

This clonotype has only a few counts. The rearrangement uses TRBV6-2 or TRBV6-3 and TRBJ1-5, with D hard to call. Germline values: CDR1 MNHEY, CDR2 SVGEGT. Trimming cost V 4 bases and J 5 bases, with 15 bases left between them. The length of the CDR3 is 15 residues. The CDR3 protein is CASSSRALGDQPQHF. CDR3 DNA: TGTGCCAGCAGTTCCCGGGCCCTCGGGGATCAGCCCCAGCATTTT.

Relative to its sample, this clonotype is medium-sized (0.01 to 0.1%). This chain uses TRBV28 with TRBJ2-1; 8 positions agree with TRBD2. V gave up 3 bases and J gave up 4 bases; unmatched junction bases: 2. Germline V lookup: CDR1 MDHEN, CDR2 SYDVKM. The CDR3 sequence is 14 residues long. The CDR3 DNA reads as TGTGCCAGCAGTTTCGGGGGGGTGTACAATGAGCAGTTCTTC. Its protein product is CASSFGGVYNEQFF.

This clonotype occurred many times. V and J are TRBV7-2 and TRBJ2-3, with 12 bases aligning to TRBD2. Germline values: CDR1 SGHTA, CDR2 FQGNSA. J lost 5 bases, V lost 7 bases, and 4 bases had no gene match. The CDR3 length is 14 residues. CDR3 bases: TGTGCCAGCACCCTAGCGGGGGGGCTAGATACGCAGTATTTT. Translating it yields CASTLAGGLDTQYF. Together with reference TRBV7-2 and TRBJ2-3, the CDR3 gives the full variable domain: GAGVSQSPSNKVTEKGKDVELRCDPISGHTALYWYRQSLGQGLEFLIYFQGNSAPDKSGLPSDRFSAERTGGSVSTLTIQRTQQEDSAVYLCASTLAGGLDTQYFGPGTRLTVL.

There are many counts of this clonotype. The genes are TRBV4-3 and TRBJ2-7; 9 nucleotides line up with TRBD2. V shed 0 bases and J 1 base; nucleotides not matched to a gene: 4. The CDR3 consists of 16 residues. The germline V gene has CDR1 LGHNA and CDR2 YSLEER. DNA of the CDR3: TGCGCCAGCAGCCAAGAATTTAGCGGGGGTTCCTACGAGCAGTACTTC. Its translation: CASSQEFSGGSYEQYF.

The chain employs TRBV4-1 and TRBJ2-5, with D possibly being TRBD2 (5 bases). Germline loops: CDR1 MGHRA, CDR2 YSYEKL. The CDR3 has 16 residues. Trimming removed 1 base from V and 2 bases from J, with 14 bases in between. CDR3 sequence reads: CASSQVGMGSQETQYF. The CDR3 nucleotides are TGCGCCAGCAGCCAAGTCGGAATGGGGAGTCAAGAGACCCAGTACTTC.

The gene calls are TRBV4-3 and TRBJ1-1; unclear D gene. V was pared by 4 bases and J by 1 base, with 13 bases between. In germline, CDR1 is LGHNA, CDR2 YSLEER. This CDR3 is built from 15 residues. In DNA, the CDR3 is TGCGCCAGCAGCCGATGGATGACCGAGAACACTGAAGCTTTCTTT. Translation: CASSRWMTENTEAFF.

This clonotype appeared a few times. The rearrangement joins TRBV6-2 or TRBV6-3 to TRBJ2-1; maybe TRBD1 (6 bases). Trimming stripped 7 bases from V and 8 bases from J, with 15 bases between. From germline, CDR1 is MNHEY and CDR2 SVGEGT. The CDR3 loop spans 13 amino acids. The CDR3 nucleotides read TGTGCCAGCAAAATACAGGACAGCTATGAGCAGTTCTTC. Amino acids: CASKIQDSYEQFF.

This clonotype was observed at least ten times. CDR3 sequence (DNA): TGTGCCATCAGTGAATTATCGAATCAGCCCCAGCATTTT. Encoded protein: CAISELSNQPQHF. The chain has TRBV10-3 and TRBJ1-5; D is unresolved. Germline V gives CDR1 ENHRY, CDR2 SYGVKD. The V end lost 3 bases, the J end lost 4 bases, and 7 bases lay between the germline ends. There are 13 residues in the CDR3.